The 23 T cell receptor beta chains reported below all come from one sample, sequenced in a study of OX40 agonist ivuxolimab in advanced cancers. Assay used: immunoSEQ multiplex PCR; TCRdb lists only in-frame clones, some missing. Among 50,000 to 65,000 clones listed, roughly 86% were seen once. Here the sequenced sample was CD4+ or CD8+ T cells sorted from blood, taken in a trial of the OX40 agonist ivuxolimab. These receptors were taken from an adult with an advanced solid tumor such as melanoma, head and neck, liver or kidney cancer.

The V call is TRBV11-2, the J call TRBJ2-7, with TRBD1 identical over 7 bases. The germline gives CDR1 SGHAT, CDR2 FQNNGV. CDR3 length: 14 residues. V gave up 5 bases and J gave up 3 bases; unmatched junction bases: 7. The CDR3 nucleotides read TGTGCCAGCAGCGCGACGGGACAGTACTACGAGCAGTACTTC. It encodes CASSATGQYYEQYF.

This clone came up a few times. This chain joins TRBV15 and TRBJ1-5; D not certain. The CDR3 covers 15 residues. CDR1 is LNHNV and CDR2 is YYDKDF in the germline V gene (reference sequence). V was clipped by 1 base and J by 5 bases, with 12 bases between them. The CDR3 coding sequence is TGTGCCACCAGCAGAGGGGAGGGAAGACATCAGCCCCAGCATTTT. Its translation is CATSRGEGRHQPQHF.

This rearrangement joins TRBV28 to TRBJ2-3, with TRBD2 identical over 8 bases. Germline V gives CDR1 MDHEN, CDR2 SYDVKM. V lost 3 bases and J lost 0; bases outside the gene matches: 2. The length of the CDR3 is 15 residues. The CDR3 DNA follows: TGTGCCAGCAGTTTTAGCGGGGCTAGCACAGATACGCAGTATTTT. Its translation is CASSFSGASTDTQYF.

CDR3 bases: TGTGCCAGCAGTTCCCCCCCCAGCAGGGCTGGAGGGACGCAGTATTTT. Residues: CASSSPPSRAGGTQYF. The V call is TRBV28, the J call TRBJ2-3, with TRBD2 as a possible D gene (6 bases). CDR1 is MDHEN and CDR2 is SYDVKM in the germline V gene. The CDR3 runs 16 residues. V gave up 4 bases and J gave up 9 bases, with 23 bases separating them.

The chain carries TRBV5-1 and TRBJ2-7; 9 bases agree with TRBD1. The junction had 6 bases not matched to a gene; V was cut back by 0 bases and J by 5 bases. The CDR3 consists of 15 residues. Germline V gene data show CDR1 as SGHRS and CDR2 as YFSETQ. This CDR3 reads CASSLDGTGINEQYF. The CDR3 DNA is TGCGCCAGCAGCTTGGACGGGACAGGGATCAACGAGCAGTACTTC.

The genes are TRBV6-6 and TRBJ1-5; D unresolved. Trimming shortened V by 2 bases and J by 6 bases, and 5 bases separated the two germline ends. Germline assignment: CDR1 MNHNY and CDR2 SVGAGI (reference sequence). There are 12 residues in the CDR3. The CDR3 is CASSYGFQPQHF. Written as DNA, the CDR3 is TGTGCCAGCAGTTACGGGTTTCAGCCCCAGCATTTT.

The chain couples TRBV9 to TRBJ2-1, with TRBD2 matching 7 bases. The V and J ends lost 0 bases and 4 bases, in that order; junction bases with no gene match: 4. Germline CDR1 is SGDLS and CDR2 is YYNGEE. CDR3 length: 15 amino acids. The CDR3 sequence is CASSVAGGQYNEQFF. Here the CDR3 DNA reads TGTGCCAGCAGCGTAGCGGGAGGCCAGTACAATGAGCAGTTCTTC.

This sequence joins TRBV28 and TRBJ2-6; a possible D gene is TRBD1 (5 bases). Germline CDR1 MDHEN, CDR2 SYDVKM. With 3 bases removed from V and 0 bases from J, the gap between germline ends came to 12 bases. This CDR3 contains 17 residues. The CDR3 DNA is TGTGCCAGCAGTTTTGTCCAGGGTCGCTCTGGGGCCAACGTCCTGACTTTC. Translated, it gives CASSFVQGRSGANVLTF.

This chain joins TRBV19 and TRBJ2-5; 7 positions agree with TRBD1. Germline V gives CDR1 LNHDA, CDR2 SQIVND (reference sequence). The CDR3 loop spans 12 amino acids. Trimming cost V 7 bases and J 1 base; bases outside gene matches: 0. CDR3 amino acids: CASKGAQETQYF. The CDR3, as DNA: TGTGCCAGTAAGGGGGCCCAAGAGACCCAGTACTTC.

CDR3 nucleotide sequence: TGTGCCAGTAGTGAACAGGGCAGTACCGGTCGGCCCCAGCATTTT. Translation: CASSEQGSTGRPQHF. V usage is TRBV19 and J usage is TRBJ1-5; possibly TRBD1 for D (6 bases). This CDR3 spans 15 amino acids. The germline V gene encodes CDR1 LNHDA and CDR2 SQIVND (reference sequence). V was pared by 5 bases and J by 9 bases, with 20 bases between.

The rearrangement uses TRBV5-6 and TRBJ1-6; a weak D match, TRBD1 (5 bases). The ends were cut back, 1 base at V and 5 bases at J, with 13 bases in the middle. The V gene's germline CDR1 is SGHDT and CDR2 YYEEEE. The CDR3 extends over 16 amino acids. DNA of the CDR3: TGTGCCAGCAGCTTGATTTGGGGCTCGGATAATTCACCCCTCCACTTT. Its translation is CASSLIWGSDNSPLHF.

This clone was observed a handful of times. The chain combines TRBV19 with TRBJ2-7; a possible D gene is TRBD2 (5 bases). CDR1 LNHDA and CDR2 SQIVND come from the germline V gene (reference sequence). This CDR3 has 14 residues. Trimming pared 4 bases from V and 2 bases from J, leaving 12 bases between. CDR3 loop: CASSRNGDAYEQYF. The DNA of the CDR3 is TGTGCCAGTAGTAGGAACGGGGATGCCTACGAGCAGTACTTC. Looking up the rest from reference TRBV19 and TRBJ2-7 gives the full variable domain: DGGITQSPKYLFRKEGQNVTLSCEQNLNHDAMYWYRQDPGQGLRLIYYSQIVNDFQKGDIAEGYSVSREKKESFPLTVTSAQKNPTAFYLCASSRNGDAYEQYFGPGTRLTVT.

Regarding this clone: Sequence at one end of the junction differs from germline and may be a read error. The chain uses TRBV28 and TRBJ2-2; TRBD1 might be the D (6 bases). The CDR3 has 13 residues. CDR1 and CDR2 from the germline V gene are MDHEN and SYDVKM. The chain's CDR3 is CASLGQNTGELLF. CDR3 coding DNA: TGTGCCAGCCTTGGACAGAACACCGGGGAGCTGCTTTTT. Drawing the rest from reference TRBV28 and TRBJ2-2, the complete variable domain is DVKVTQSSRYLVKRTGEKVFLECVQDMDHENMFWYRQDPGLGLRLIYFSYDVKMKEKGDIPEGYSVSREKKERFSLILESASTNQTSMYLCASLGQNTGELLFGEGSRLTVL.

This chain joins TRBV11-2 and TRBJ1-3; D unresolved. Germline CDR1 is SGHAT and CDR2 is FQNNGV. Trimming shortened V by 0 bases and J by 9 bases, and 9 bases separated the two germline ends. This CDR3 spans 13 amino acids. The CDR3 DNA follows: TGTGCCAGCAGCTTAGATCCGGGCTCCACCATATATTTT. This sequence encodes CASSLDPGSTIYF.

The V gene is TRBV5-1, the J gene TRBJ2-2; D uncertain. V was trimmed by 8 bases and J by 0 bases, leaving 11 bases between them. Per the germline V gene, CDR1 is SGHRS and CDR2 is YFSETQ. The CDR3 extends over 14 amino acids. The CDR3 region is CASVNPSNTGELFF. CDR3 nucleotides: TGCGCCAGTGTGAACCCGTCGAACACCGGGGAGCTGTTTTTT.

The rearrangement links TRBV6-5 to TRBJ1-2, with TRBD1 matching 10 bases. Looked up from germline, CDR1 is MNHEY and CDR2 is SVGAGI. This CDR3 has 15 residues. J was trimmed by 2 bases and V by 6 bases; bases with no gene match: 6. This chain's CDR3 is CASSLGQGINYGYTF. CDR3 bases: TGTGCCAGCAGCCTGGGACAGGGGATAAACTATGGCTACACCTTC.

The chain employs TRBV5-6 and TRBJ2-6; no reliable D call. Germline V gene sequence: CDR1 SGHDT, CDR2 YYEEEE. CDR3 length equals 15 residues. V was shortened by 4 bases and J by 0 bases, with 8 bases between the two germline ends. The CDR3: CASSPDFSGANVLTF. The CDR3 DNA reads TGTGCCAGCAGCCCCGACTTCTCTGGGGCCAACGTCCTGACTTTC.

This sequence joins TRBV20-1 and TRBJ2-3; D uncertain. Trimming left V 6 bases short and J 8 bases short, with 12 bases between. Germline values: CDR1 DFQATT, CDR2 SNEGSKA (reference sequence). This CDR3 contains 11 residues. CDR3 coding DNA: TGCAGTGCCACATTAGGAAGTACGCAGTATTTT. Its protein product is CSATLGSTQYF.

The chain has TRBV5-4 and TRBJ2-5; D is possibly TRBD1 (6 bases). V gave up 5 bases and J gave up 0 bases, with 8 bases separating them. The CDR3 has 13 amino acids. Germline CDR1 SGHNT, CDR2 YYREEE (reference sequence). CDR3 region: CASRRDNQETQYF. In DNA form, the CDR3 reads TGTGCCAGCAGACGGGACAACCAAGAGACCCAGTACTTC.

J is TRBJ2-1 and V is TRBV6-1; TRBD2 aligns across 10 bases. The germline V gene has CDR1 MNHNS and CDR2 SASEGT. The CDR3 consists of 14 residues. The ends lost 6 bases at V and 14 bases at J; junction bases unmatched: 13. In nucleotides, the CDR3 is TGTGCCAGCAGCGGATATACAGGGACTAGCGAAAAGTTCTTC. Translation: CASSGYTGTSEKFF.

The chain carries TRBV7-2 and TRBJ2-1; 7 bases align to TRBD1. Germline CDR1 is SGHTA and CDR2 is FQGNSA. CDR3 length: 14 residues. V shed 6 bases, J shed 7 bases, and the junction held 9 bases outside the gene matches. DNA of the CDR3: TGTGCCAGCAGTTTTAGGGGGCTTGGTAATGAGCAGTTCTTC. Its translation: CASSFRGLGNEQFF.

The gene calls are TRBV28 and TRBJ2-5, with TRBD1 identical over 7 bases. Looked up from germline, CDR1 is MDHEN and CDR2 is SYDVKM. The length of the CDR3 is 15 residues. The J segment lost 5 bases and the V segment lost 4 bases, leaving 10 bases of the junction unmatched. The CDR3: CASSSDRDQGETQYF. The CDR3 DNA is TGTGCCAGCAGTTCTGACAGGGACCAGGGCGAGACCCAGTACTTC.

The rearrangement uses TRBV28 and TRBJ1-2, with D hard to call. V was pared by 2 bases and J by 2 bases, with 6 bases between. The CDR3 loop spans 13 amino acids. The V gene's germline CDR1 is MDHEN and CDR2 SYDVKM. The CDR3 DNA is TGTGCCAGCAGTTTAAGTGGCAACTATGGCTACACCTTC. It yields the protein CASSLSGNYGYTF.